This TCR beta chain was sequenced for a study of identical twins (dated by TCRdb to 2016 to 2018). Some background on the complete study: To test whether fetal clonotypes persist, this study deep-sequenced TCR alpha and beta repertoires from monozygotic twins, from unrelated adults of various ages, and from cord blood. To rule out contamination, the twin experiments were replicated at different times with different library preparation protocols. Study-wide findings and limitations: Invariant T cells such as MAIT and iNKT could partly confound zero-insertion analyses, though diverse VJ usage argued against this for most clonotypes. A weaker excess of twin sharing was found in beta out-of-frame sequences because the signal-to-noise ratio was lowered by fewer shared sequences. Because the same donors could not be followed over many years, conclusions were based on cross-sectional statistical analysis. In monozygotic twins, recombination models systematically underestimated out-of-frame TCR alpha sharing, but the models matched the sharing seen between unrelated individuals. Fewer insertions were carried by abundant cord blood beta clonotypes; a weaker similar trend was observed in young adult naive repertoires, while no such trend was observed in memory repertoires. Compared with coincidental sharing between unrelated individuals, an excess of low generation-probability sequences was observed among out-of-frame TCR alpha sequences shared between twins.

The library was produced with 5' RACE. The data were produced on an Illumina HiSeq 2000. Template switching introduced a universal primer binding site; the final cDNA contained a unique molecular identifier, enabling accurate counting of TCR cDNA molecules. Specific primers in the conserved constant-segment region were used to synthesize first-strand cDNA for TCR alpha and beta chains. Each cDNA library was double barcoded, with a SMART-Mk sample barcode plus Illumina barcodes, to control for contamination. TruSeq adapter sequences along with Illumina sample barcodes were introduced in two successive PCR steps. Sequencing of the TCR alpha and beta cDNA libraries was done on the Illumina HiSeq platform using custom primers. Per the source publication's procedure: MiGEC was used to process raw reads and extract unique molecular identifiers, and MiXCR was used to find CDR3 positions. For each individual, recombination models were inferred using an EM algorithm with the repgenHMM and IGoR tools. Shared clonotype analysis was performed with the tcR package in R, normalizing sharing by the product of cloneset sizes. Out-of-frame nonproductive sequences were analyzed to study raw recombination free of thymic and clonal selection effects. The public reads were reanalyzed by TCRdb: fastp trimming at Q25, MiXCR alignment, in-frame beta chains only. Rows are unified per CDR3 protein, each entry keeping the most common DNA and genes. TCRdb, not the original authors, processed these V and J calls. The table for this sample lists 1.5 million to 2 million distinct CDR3 sequences; more than 30% of them were counted only once. The ten most abundant clones make up roughly 0.3% of the sample.

About this clonotype: Its antigen has not been determined. No base-level quality is on record; no much larger clone is a single base apart.

The CDR3 spans 15 residues, from the cysteine through the phenylalanine. The read is trimmed to its CDR3 DNA, 45 bases read in frame from base 1. In the germline V gene (reference sequence), CDR1 corresponds to SEHNR and CDR2 to FQNEAQ. V trim: 2 bases; J trim: 7 bases; unmatched bases: 10. Every donor in the study was a healthy Caucasian. This sequence originates from a newborn girl in good health. The rearranged segments are TRBV7-9 and TRBJ1-2, with TRBD1 matching 7 junction bases. Sequencing used cord blood. This receptor carries the CDR3 CASSLHKTGMSGYTF. The nucleotide sequence is TGTGCCAGCAGCTTACATAAGACAGGGATGAGTGGCTACACCTTC.